The subject of this entry is one T cell receptor beta chain. The sample comes from a study of blood T cell repertoires in COVID-19. Across the whole study: COVID-19 samples from acute and convalescent phases originated in the United States, Italy and Spain. T cells, B-cell-depleted T cells, or PBMCs supplied cDNA or gDNA.

Per the study methods: The assay estimated nucleated cells by amplifying reference gene primers. Generated by immunoSEQ multiplex PCR, the TCRdb table keeps only in-frame clones and is missing some. The V and J calls and clone size were taken over from that table, and D and trimming were inferred from the DNA. Of more than 120,000 clones detected, 89% appear once; the ten largest clones hold around 1.6%. The specimen sequenced was peripheral blood. The receptor's source is a human donor in a cohort sampled during active COVID-19.

This chain's CDR3 is CASTRTTGGGGYTF. The DNA for the CDR3 is TGTGCCAGCACCCGAACGACAGGGGGCGGCGGCTACACCTTC. The V call is TRBV6-5, the J call TRBJ1-2; 10 bases are shared with TRBD1. V gave up 7 bases and J gave up 8 bases; unmatched junction bases: 10. From germline, CDR1 is MNHEY and CDR2 SVGAGI. This CDR3 contains 14 residues.